The 17 T cell receptor beta chains presented below share a single source sample, sequenced in a study of Tregs in tolerant kidney transplant recipients. Profiling relied on immunoSEQ multiplex PCR, and the TCRdb table lists in-frame clones only, not all of them. The sample yields about 50,000 clones, approximately 90% seen once. Mixed chimerism was transient after nonmyeloablative marrow transplants from related graft donors. The sequences come from CD8+ T cells from blood (PBMCs), collected 12 months after the transplant. These receptors were collected from a human patient who received a combined kidney and bone marrow transplant. Some T cells may be graft donor cells.

The chain links TRBV7-2 to TRBJ1-2; D gene unclear. V was trimmed by 6 bases and J by 3 bases, leaving 14 bases between them. The length of the CDR3 is 14 residues. The germline CDR1 and CDR2 sequences are SGHTA and FQGNSA. CDR3 in amino acids: CASRRVKPYYGYTF. In nucleotides, the CDR3 is TGTGCCAGCAGGAGAGTTAAGCCTTACTATGGCTACACCTTC.

The chain couples TRBV5-4 to TRBJ2-2; 8 bases fit TRBD1. J lost 3 bases, V lost 4 bases, and 5 bases had no gene match. Germline assignment: CDR1 SGHNT and CDR2 YYREEE (reference sequence). The CDR3 loop spans 15 amino acids. The CDR3 is CASSADRGDTGELFF. CDR3 in DNA: TGTGCCAGCAGCGCCGACAGGGGTGACACCGGGGAGCTGTTTTTT.

The V call is TRBV27, the J call TRBJ2-7; 8 bases line up with TRBD1. Losses at the gene ends were 4 bases for V and 4 bases for J; bases not matched to a gene: 9. Per the germline V gene, CDR1 is MNHEY and CDR2 is SMNVEV (reference sequence). This CDR3 is built from 15 residues. The chain's CDR3 is CASSYFQGALYEQYF. CDR3 DNA: TGTGCCAGCAGTTACTTCCAGGGGGCCCTGTACGAGCAGTACTTC.

This clone came up once. This sample also contains other DNA sequences that code for the same CDR3. The chain joins TRBV30 to TRBJ1-2; 10 bases line up with TRBD1. The CDR3 is made up of 13 amino acids. Germline lookup yields CDR1 GTSNPN and CDR2 SVGIG (reference sequence). The J segment lost 6 bases and the V segment lost 2 bases, leaving 3 bases of the junction unmatched. In DNA, the CDR3 is TGTGCCTGGAGTACCGGGACAGGGGATGGCTACACCTTC. It codes for CAWSTGTGDGYTF. Full variable domain (missing parts from reference TRBV30 and TRBJ1-2): SQTIHQWPATLVQPVGSPLSLECTVEGTSNPNLYWYRQAAGRGLQLLFYSVGIGQISSEVPQNLSASRPQDRQFILSSKKLLLSDSGFYLCAWSTGTGDGYTFGSGTRLTVV.

This clone has more than one count but fewer than ten. This chain connects TRBV28 to TRBJ2-7; TRBD1 is a possible D gene (5 bases). The germline gives CDR1 MDHEN, CDR2 SYDVKM. V lost 2 bases, J lost 3 bases, and 11 bases lay in between. CDR3 length: 14 residues. The CDR3 loop reads CASSLMGRDYEQYF. The CDR3 DNA follows: TGTGCCAGCAGTTTAATGGGCAGGGACTACGAGCAGTACTTC.

J is TRBJ2-7 and V is TRBV7-6; possible D gene TRBD1, 6 bases. The CDR3 is 15 residues long. Germline V gene sequence: CDR1 SGHVS, CDR2 FNYEAQ. V lost 6 bases and J lost 5, with 20 bases in between. Written as DNA, the CDR3 is TGTGCCAGCAGTTCGTTGCAGGGGTTAAATAACGAGCAGTACTTC. Its protein is CASSSLQGLNNEQYF.

The chain links TRBV7-9 to TRBJ1-1; 7 positions match TRBD1. With V trimmed by 6 bases and J by 4 bases, 11 bases remained unmatched. This CDR3 contains 15 residues. CDR1 is SEHNR and CDR2 is FQNEAQ in the germline V gene (reference sequence). The CDR3 DNA reads as TGTGCCAGCAGTTCAAACAGGGGTGGTTCCACTGAAGCTTTCTTT. Translating it yields CASSSNRGGSTEAFF.

The rearrangement uses TRBV15 and TRBJ2-1; 12 nucleotides match TRBD2. J lost 6 bases, V lost 0 bases, and 3 bases had no gene match. The length of the CDR3 is 16 residues. Germline V gene sequence: CDR1 LNHNV, CDR2 YYDKDF (reference sequence). The CDR3 loop reads CATSRDRGLAGNEQFF. The CDR3 DNA follows: TGTGCCACCAGCAGAGATCGGGGACTAGCGGGCAATGAGCAGTTCTTC.

The CDR3 sequence is CASSYTSGRVWETQYF. Here the CDR3 DNA reads TGTGCCAGCAGTTACACTAGCGGGAGAGTTTGGGAGACCCAGTACTTC. The chain joins TRBV27 to TRBJ2-5; 11 bases line up with TRBD2. Trimming removed 4 bases from V and 5 bases from J; junction bases left unmatched: 9. Germline V gene data show CDR1 as MNHEY and CDR2 as SMNVEV (reference sequence). CDR3 length equals 16 residues.

The chain employs TRBV10-2 and TRBJ2-1; 8 bases match TRBD2. The germline gives CDR1 WSHSY, CDR2 SAAADI. The CDR3 extends over 15 amino acids. V shed 5 bases and J 9 bases; nucleotides not matched to a gene: 12. In DNA, the CDR3 is TGCGCCAGCAGTTCCGGGACTAGTGCAATTAGTGAGCAGTTCTTC. Encoded protein: CASSSGTSAISEQFF.

This clone was counted a few times. The sample contains more than one DNA sequence encoding this CDR3. The rearrangement links TRBV6-5 to TRBJ1-6; TRBD1 aligns across 10 bases. Germline trimming cut 2 bases from V and 8 bases from J; bases unmatched to any gene: 3. Germline V gives CDR1 MNHEY, CDR2 SVGAGI. This CDR3 comprises 15 residues. CDR3 nucleotide sequence: TGTGCCAGCAGTTACGGGACAGGGGATTATTCACCCCTCCACTTT. Protein product: CASSYGTGDYSPLHF.

The rearrangement joins TRBV5-8 to TRBJ2-1; 8 bases fit TRBD1. Looked up from germline, CDR1 is SGHTS and CDR2 is YDEGEE. Trimming took 5 bases from V and 10 from J; bases not matched to a gene: 11. This CDR3 spans 14 amino acids. CDR3 nucleotides: TGTGCCAGCAGATCCGGGACAGGTGGATACGAGCAGTTCTTC. Its protein is CASRSGTGGYEQFF.

The chain links TRBV10-3 to TRBJ2-2; the D is unclear. Germline V CDR1 and CDR2: ENHRY, SYGVKD. The CDR3 spans 17 residues. Trimming pared 2 bases from V and 3 bases from J, leaving 16 bases between. DNA for the CDR3: TGTGCCATCAGTGAGCCCATCTTTGCGAGTTACACCGGGGAGCTGTTTTTT. This codes for CAISEPIFASYTGELFF.

The V gene is TRBV4-2, the J gene TRBJ2-7, with 8 bases identical to TRBD2. Germline lookup yields CDR1 LGHNA and CDR2 YNFKEQ. The junction had 9 bases not matched to a gene; V was cut back by 4 bases and J by 1 base. This CDR3 has 16 amino acids. CDR3 sequence reads: CASSPTGGAGSYEQYF. The CDR3, as DNA: TGTGCCAGCAGCCCGACGGGGGGGGCGGGATCCTACGAGCAGTACTTC.

V usage is TRBV4-1 and J usage is TRBJ1-2; D unresolved. Per germline, CDR1 MGHRA and CDR2 YSYEKL. The V gene lost 0 bases and the J gene lost 4 bases, with 12 bases spanning the gap. The CDR3 consists of 15 residues. CDR3 DNA sequence: TGCGCCAGCAGCCAAGATTCCGGGGTTGGCTATGGCTACACCTTC. It specifies CASSQDSGVGYGYTF.

The chain carries TRBV7-6 and TRBJ2-7; perhaps TRBD1 as D (6 bases). The CDR3 has 14 amino acids. V was clipped by 5 bases and J by 1 base, with 12 bases between them. Per germline, CDR1 SGHVS and CDR2 FNYEAQ. CDR3 sequence (DNA): TGTGCCAGCAGCGAAAGGGACACTTCCTACGAGCAGTACTTC. It codes for CASSERDTSYEQYF.

This clone showed up just a few times. The V call is TRBV6-5, the J call TRBJ1-2; 12 nucleotides line up with TRBD1. The germline V gene has CDR1 MNHEY and CDR2 SVGAGI. Trimming removed 10 bases from V and 6 bases from J; junction bases left unmatched: 12. CDR3 size: 15 residues. CDR3 DNA sequence: TGTGCCATACGTAGCGGGACAGGGGGCTTAGATGGCTACACCTTC. Protein product: CAIRSGTGGLDGYTF.